These 6 T cell receptor beta chains originate from one sample sequenced in a study of blood T cell repertoires in COVID-19. Here immunoSEQ multiplex PCR was the method, and the copy in TCRdb shows in-frame clones only, minus some. The repertoire has approximately 150,000 clones, under 90% of them found once; the top ten carry 3% to 4.5%. The sequencing sample was made of peripheral blood. These receptors all come from a man between 65 and 85 years old who had recovered from COVID-19.

This clone is a singleton in its sample. The CDR3 coding sequence is TGTGCCAGCAGTTCCGGCCTCAGGTTGTCGGACAATGAGCAGTTCTTC. This gives the protein CASSSGLRLSDNEQFF. The chain is built from TRBV27 and TRBJ2-1, with no clear D. V was pared by 4 bases and J by 5 bases, with 18 bases between. The CDR3 sequence is 16 residues long. Germline loops: CDR1 MNHEY, CDR2 SMNVEV (reference sequence).

The chain combines TRBV5-6 with TRBJ1-4; D not resolved. The V gene's germline CDR1 is SGHDT and CDR2 YYEEEE. V was shortened by 4 bases and J by 6 bases, with 4 bases between the two germline ends. The CDR3 is 11 amino acids. CDR3 nucleotide sequence: TGTGCCAGCAGCACAGATGAAAAACTGTTTTTT. This sequence encodes CASSTDEKLFF.

The J gene is TRBJ2-3, the V gene TRBV6-5, with 7 bases matching TRBD2. The CDR3 covers 14 residues. The V and J ends lost 5 bases and 2 bases, in that order; junction bases with no gene match: 4. Germline V gives CDR1 MNHEY, CDR2 SVGAGI. This CDR3 is CASSLSGTTDTQYF. The CDR3 DNA reads as TGTGCCAGCAGTCTAAGCGGGACCACAGATACGCAGTATTTT.

This clone turned up a few times. The chain recombines TRBV9 with TRBJ2-1; TRBD1 is a possible D gene (6 bases). The germline V gene encodes CDR1 SGDLS and CDR2 YYNGEE. The ends were cut back, 4 bases at V and 11 bases at J, with 13 bases in the middle. The CDR3 extends over 12 amino acids. The CDR3 DNA reads TGTGCCAGCAGCCCACAGGGCAGCCAGCAGTTCTTC. It is translated as CASSPQGSQQFF.

V gene TRBV6-5 combines with J gene TRBJ2-1, with TRBD2 as a possible D gene (5 bases). The V and J ends lost 8 bases and 3 bases respectively, with 17 bases between them. Germline loops: CDR1 MNHEY, CDR2 SVGAGI. CDR3 length: 15 residues. This CDR3 reads CASGDGSLGYNEQFF. For the CDR3, the DNA is TGTGCCAGCGGGGATGGGAGTTTGGGCTACAATGAGCAGTTCTTC.

The table lists this clone with a count of one. The chain recombines TRBV13 with TRBJ2-1; 7 positions agree with TRBD2. Germline values: CDR1 PRHDT, CDR2 FYEKMQ (reference sequence). The CDR3 extends over 14 amino acids. Trimming cost V 7 bases and J 2 bases; bases outside gene matches: 5. The CDR3 protein is CASNPGGTYNEQFF. The CDR3 DNA follows: TGTGCCAGCAACCCGGGGGGAACCTACAATGAGCAGTTCTTC.